This T cell receptor (beta chain) was identified during a study of blood T cell repertoires in COVID-19 (dated by TCRdb to the early 2020s). For context, the study as a whole: The collaborator samples originated in the United States, Italy and Spain and spanned the acute and convalescent phases of COVID-19. Subjects who had been exposed to COVID-19, were actively infected with it, or had recovered from it provided the deeply sampled blood TCRbeta repertoires that made up the dataset. The repertoires were made available in a free public database intended to serve as a resource for research on the immune response to SARS-CoV-2. HLA class I and class II types, where available, came from metadata supplied by the sample provider rather than from assay-based typing. The sample metadata nearly always contained a de-identified subject ID, COVID-19 status, age in years and sex. Samples came from the ongoing ImmuneRACE study (first 160 participants) plus 1,254 subjects from 6 global collaborators. The material from the prospective study consisted of cDNA or gDNA derived from T cells, B-cell-depleted T cells, or PBMCs. Beyond this particular receptor, the publication reports: Clinical and demographic metadata were provided uncurated, with the amount varying by source and participant.

TCRbeta CDR3 regions were amplified from genomic DNA by means of the immunoSEQ Assay, a bias-controlled multiplex PCR. As for how the authors treated the data: Within the assay, amplification of reference gene primers was used to estimate how many nucleated cells each sample contained. To quantify the absolute abundance of each unique TCRbeta CDR3 rearrangement, sequence reads were collapsed and filtered. For each sample, productive Simpson clonality was calculated as the square root of Simpson's diversity index across productive rearrangements. As stored in TCRdb, this immuneACCESS dataset retains in-frame rearrangements with V and J assigned. A fraction of the clones does not appear; measured against another copy, unresolved V genes explain less than half of the discrepancy, and the remainder lacks a known reason. That table supplies the V and J calls and clone size; D and trimming were determined from the DNA. This sample lists roughly 140,000 clones; over 75% were detected once. The ten largest account for about 8% of the sample.

The CDR3, from cysteine to phenylalanine, totals 15 residues. The retained sequence is limited to the CDR3, 45 bases, with the frame set at the first base. A distance of 17 bases separates the germline ends of V and J, which lose 1 base and 7 bases respectively. The germline V gene supplies CDR1 SGHTA and CDR2 FQGNSA. One collaborating source in Seattle enrolled patients while the patients were actively infected and followed the patients over time throughout the course of disease. Each collaborating institution followed its own protocols to collect whole blood in K2EDTA tubes. Collaborator samples were shipped for TCRbeta analysis as frozen whole blood, isolated PBMCs, or DNA extracted from either sample type. As for this clone: Its antigen target is currently unknown. Base qualities are not provided; no much larger clone lies one nucleotide away.

Sequencing was done on a sample of peripheral blood. The TCR was taken from an older woman with COVID-19, enrolled during active disease. Recombination joined TRBV7-2 with TRBJ2-7; a tentative D match to TRBD1 spans 5 bases. The CDR3 reads CASSLGPGLVREQYF. The DNA sequence follows: TGTGCCAGCAGCTTAGGTCCAGGGTTGGTAAGAGAGCAGTACTTC.